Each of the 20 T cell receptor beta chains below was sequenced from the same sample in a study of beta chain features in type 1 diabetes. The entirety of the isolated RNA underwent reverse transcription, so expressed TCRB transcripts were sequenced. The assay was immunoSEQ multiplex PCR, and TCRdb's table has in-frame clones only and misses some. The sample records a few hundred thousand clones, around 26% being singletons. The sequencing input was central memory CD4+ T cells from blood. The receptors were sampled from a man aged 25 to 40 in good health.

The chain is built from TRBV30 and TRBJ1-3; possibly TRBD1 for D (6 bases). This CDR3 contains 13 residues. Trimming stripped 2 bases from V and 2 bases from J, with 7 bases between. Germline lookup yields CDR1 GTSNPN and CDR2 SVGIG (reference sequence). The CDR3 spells CAWSSGAGNTIYF. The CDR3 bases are TGTGCCTGGAGTTCAGGGGCTGGAAACACCATATATTTT.

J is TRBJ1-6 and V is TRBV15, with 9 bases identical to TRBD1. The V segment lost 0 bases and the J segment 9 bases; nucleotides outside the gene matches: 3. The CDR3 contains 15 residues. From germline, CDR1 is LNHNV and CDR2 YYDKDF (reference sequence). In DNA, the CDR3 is TGTGCCACCAGCAGAGAGGGACAGGGTACTTCACCCCTCCACTTT. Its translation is CATSREGQGTSPLHF.

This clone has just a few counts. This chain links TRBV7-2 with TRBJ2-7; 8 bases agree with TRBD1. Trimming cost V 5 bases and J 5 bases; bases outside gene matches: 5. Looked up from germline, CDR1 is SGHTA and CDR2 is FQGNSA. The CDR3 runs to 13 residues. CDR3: CASSTRTGNEQYF. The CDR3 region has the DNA TGTGCCAGCAGCACCCGGACAGGGAACGAGCAGTACTTC.

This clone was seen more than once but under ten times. The CDR3 loop reads CASSQPGLAVSYNEQFF. In DNA, the CDR3 is TGTGCCAGCAGCCAGCCTGGACTAGCGGTTTCGTACAATGAGCAGTTCTTC. V usage is TRBV14 and J usage is TRBJ2-1, with 10 positions matching TRBD2. The V segment lost 3 bases and the J segment 4 bases; nucleotides outside the gene matches: 9. This CDR3 has 17 residues. Germline values: CDR1 SGHDN, CDR2 FVKESK. The entire variable domain, with the rest obtained from reference TRBV14 and TRBJ2-1, is as follows: EAGVTQFPSHSVIEKGQTVTLRCDPISGHDNLYWYRRVMGKEIKFLLHFVKESKQDESGMPNNRFLAERTGGTYSTLKVQPAELEDSGVYFCASSQPGLAVSYNEQFFGPGTRLTVL.

CDR3 DNA sequence: TGTGCCAGCAGTTTGGGGACAGGGATGTACACCGGGGAGCTGTTTTTT. Protein: CASSLGTGMYTGELFF. The chain recombines TRBV6-5 with TRBJ2-2; 9 bases are shared with TRBD1. The CDR3 has 16 amino acids. V shed 4 bases, J shed 3 bases, and the junction held 6 bases outside the gene matches. From germline, CDR1 is MNHEY and CDR2 SVGAGI.

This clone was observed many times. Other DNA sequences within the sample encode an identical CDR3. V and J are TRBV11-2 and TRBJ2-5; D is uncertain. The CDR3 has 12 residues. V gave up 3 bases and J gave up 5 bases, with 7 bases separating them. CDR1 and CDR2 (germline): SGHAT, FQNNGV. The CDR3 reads CASSLGSETQYF. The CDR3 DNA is TGTGCCAGCAGCTTGGGGTCCGAGACCCAGTACTTC.

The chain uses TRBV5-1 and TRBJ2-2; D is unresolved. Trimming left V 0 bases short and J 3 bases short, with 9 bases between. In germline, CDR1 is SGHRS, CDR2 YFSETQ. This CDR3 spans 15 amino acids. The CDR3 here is CASSLEQTYTGELFF. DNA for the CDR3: TGCGCCAGCAGCTTGGAGCAGACGTACACCGGGGAGCTGTTTTTT.

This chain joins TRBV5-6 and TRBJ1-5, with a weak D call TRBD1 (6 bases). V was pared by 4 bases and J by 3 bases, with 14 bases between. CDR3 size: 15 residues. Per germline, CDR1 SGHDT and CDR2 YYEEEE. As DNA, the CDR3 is TGTGCCAGCAGCCACGGTACAGGGTACAATCAGCCCCAGCATTTT. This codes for CASSHGTGYNQPQHF. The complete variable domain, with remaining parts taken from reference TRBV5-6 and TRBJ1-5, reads DAGVTQSPTHLIKTRGQQVTLRCSPKSGHDTVSWYQQALGQGPQFIFQYYEEEERQRGNFPDRFSGHQFPNYSSELNVNALLLGDSALYLCASSHGTGYNQPQHFGDGTRLSIL.

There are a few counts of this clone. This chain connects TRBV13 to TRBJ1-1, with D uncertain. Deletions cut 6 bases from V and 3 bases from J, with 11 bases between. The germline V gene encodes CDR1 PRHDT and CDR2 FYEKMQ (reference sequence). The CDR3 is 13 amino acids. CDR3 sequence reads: CASSRFWDTEAFF. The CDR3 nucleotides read TGTGCCAGCAGTCGGTTTTGGGACACTGAAGCTTTCTTT.

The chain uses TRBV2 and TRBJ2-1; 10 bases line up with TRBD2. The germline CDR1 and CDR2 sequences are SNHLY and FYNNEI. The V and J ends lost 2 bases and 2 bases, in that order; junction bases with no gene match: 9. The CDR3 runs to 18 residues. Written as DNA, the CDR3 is TGTGCCAGCAGTGAATGGCCTAGCGGGGGCCCAGCCTACAATGAGCAGTTCTTC. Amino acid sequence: CASSEWPSGGPAYNEQFF. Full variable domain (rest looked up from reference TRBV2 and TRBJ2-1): EPEVTQTPSHQVTQMGQEVILRCVPISNHLYFYWYRQILGQKVEFLVSFYNNEISEKSEIFDDQFSVERPDGSNFTLKIRSTKLEDSAMYFCASSEWPSGGPAYNEQFFGPGTRLTVL.

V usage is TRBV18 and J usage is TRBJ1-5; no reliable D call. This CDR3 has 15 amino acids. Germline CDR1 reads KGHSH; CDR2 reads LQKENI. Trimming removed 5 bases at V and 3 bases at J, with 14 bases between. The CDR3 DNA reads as TGTGCCAGCTCAAAAGGGAGACCTTCCAATCAGCCCCAGCATTTT. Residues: CASSKGRPSNQPQHF.

CDR3 amino acids: CAWVGLAGPGSGANVLTF. CDR3 DNA: TGTGCCTGGGTGGGACTAGCGGGGCCCGGCTCTGGGGCCAACGTCCTGACTTTC. The rearrangement joins TRBV30 to TRBJ2-6; 13 nucleotides align to TRBD2. The CDR3 extends over 18 amino acids. CDR1 and CDR2 (germline): GTSNPN, SVGIG (reference sequence). V lost 5 bases and J lost 0; bases outside the gene matches: 7. Supplemented by reference TRBV30 and TRBJ2-6, the full variable domain reads SQTIHQWPATLVQPVGSPLSLECTVEGTSNPNLYWYRQAAGRGLQLLFYSVGIGQISSEVPQNLSASRPQDRQFILSSKKLLLSDSGFYLCAWVGLAGPGSGANVLTFGAGSRLTVL.

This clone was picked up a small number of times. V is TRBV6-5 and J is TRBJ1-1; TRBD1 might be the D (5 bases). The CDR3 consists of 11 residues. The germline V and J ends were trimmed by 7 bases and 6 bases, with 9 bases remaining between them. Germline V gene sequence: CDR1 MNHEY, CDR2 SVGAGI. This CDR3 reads CASTGGAEAFF. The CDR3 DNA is TGTGCCAGCACTGGAGGGGCTGAAGCTTTCTTT.

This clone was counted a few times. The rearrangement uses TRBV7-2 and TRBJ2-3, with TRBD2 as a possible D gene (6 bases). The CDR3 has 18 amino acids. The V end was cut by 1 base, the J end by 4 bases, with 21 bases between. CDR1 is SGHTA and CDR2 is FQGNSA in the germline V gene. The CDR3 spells CASSLVFGTGATSDTQYF. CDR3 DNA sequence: TGTGCCAGCAGCTTAGTATTCGGGACTGGTGCAACCTCAGATACGCAGTATTTT.

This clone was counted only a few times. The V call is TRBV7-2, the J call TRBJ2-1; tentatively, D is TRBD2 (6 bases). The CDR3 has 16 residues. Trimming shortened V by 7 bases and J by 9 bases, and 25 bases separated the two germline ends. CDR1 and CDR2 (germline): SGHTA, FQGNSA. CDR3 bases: TGTGCCAGCAATGTTAGACTAGACAAAAGCTGGGGTGAGCAGTTCTTC. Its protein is CASNVRLDKSWGEQFF.

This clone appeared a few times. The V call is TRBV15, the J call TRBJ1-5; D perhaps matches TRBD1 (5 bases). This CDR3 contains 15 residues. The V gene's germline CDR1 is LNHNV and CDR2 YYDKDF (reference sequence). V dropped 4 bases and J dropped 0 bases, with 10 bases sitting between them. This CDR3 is CATSTGGYSNQPQHF. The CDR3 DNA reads TGTGCCACCAGCACCGGGGGATATAGCAATCAGCCCCAGCATTTT.

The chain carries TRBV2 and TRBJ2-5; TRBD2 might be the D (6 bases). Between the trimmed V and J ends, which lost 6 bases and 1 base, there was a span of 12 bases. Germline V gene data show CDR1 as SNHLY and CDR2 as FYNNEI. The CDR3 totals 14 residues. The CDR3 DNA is TGTGCCAGCAGCAGGGACTCAGCCCAAGAGACCCAGTACTTC. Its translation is CASSRDSAQETQYF.

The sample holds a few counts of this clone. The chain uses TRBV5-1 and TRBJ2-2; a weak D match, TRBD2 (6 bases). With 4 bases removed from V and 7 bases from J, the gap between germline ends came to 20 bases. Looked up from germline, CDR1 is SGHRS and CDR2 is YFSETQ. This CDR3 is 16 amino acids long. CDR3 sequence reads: CASSGTSTTPIGELFF. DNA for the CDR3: TGCGCCAGCAGCGGAACTAGCACTACCCCCATCGGGGAGCTGTTTTTT.

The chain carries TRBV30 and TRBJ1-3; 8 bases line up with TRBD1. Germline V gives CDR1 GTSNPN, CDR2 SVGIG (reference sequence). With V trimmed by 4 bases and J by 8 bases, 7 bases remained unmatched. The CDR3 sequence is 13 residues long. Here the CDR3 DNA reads TGTGCCTGGAATGGACAGGGATATGACACCATATATTTT. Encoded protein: CAWNGQGYDTIYF.

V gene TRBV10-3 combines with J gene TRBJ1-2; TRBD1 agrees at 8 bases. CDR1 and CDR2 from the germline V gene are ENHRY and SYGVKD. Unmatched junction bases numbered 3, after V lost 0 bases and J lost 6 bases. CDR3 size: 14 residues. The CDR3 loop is CAISESTGVDGYTF. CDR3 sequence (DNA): TGTGCCATCAGTGAGTCGACAGGGGTGGATGGCTACACCTTC.